This entry lists 26 T cell receptor beta chains sequenced from one sample in a study of T-cell memory formation after mild COVID-19. TCRdb processed the 5' RACE reads anew with MiXCR; each CDR3 protein has one entry. This table holds under 550,000 distinct CDR3 sequences, around a sixth found once. The sequencing input was PBMCs or a T cell subset sorted from them (not recorded which). The receptors originated from an adult woman who had mild COVID-19 (a few samples of this study predate the infection). Cell type and time point are not known.

This clonotype was picked up many times. The DNA of the CDR3 is TGTGCCATCAGTGGGACTAGCGGTAACACCGGGGAGCTGTTTTTT. This translates into CAISGTSGNTGELFF. V and J are TRBV10-3 and TRBJ2-2, with 10 bases matching TRBD2. This CDR3 contains 15 residues. Looked up from germline, CDR1 is ENHRY and CDR2 is SYGVKD. After removal of 4 bases from V and 2 bases from J, the junction contained 1 base not matched to a gene.

This sequence joins TRBV12-3 or TRBV12-4 and TRBJ2-3, with D uncertain. The CDR3 sequence is 14 residues long. The V and J ends lost 5 bases and 3 bases respectively, with 12 bases between them. The CDR3 coding sequence is TGTGCCAGCAGTAATCGAAGAGGAACAGATACGCAGTATTTT. Translation: CASSNRRGTDTQYF.

The sample holds a few counts of this clonotype. V and J are TRBV6-2 or TRBV6-3 and TRBJ2-1; 8 nucleotides align to TRBD2. This CDR3 spans 15 amino acids. Germline loops: CDR1 MNHEY, CDR2 SVGEGT. J lost 9 bases, V lost 2 bases, and 9 bases had no gene match. The CDR3 is CASSYLAGGYGEQFF. CDR3 in DNA: TGTGCCAGCAGTTACCTTGCGGGAGGATACGGTGAGCAGTTCTTC.

This clonotype qualifies as medium-sized (0.01 to 0.1%). The V gene is TRBV14, the J gene TRBJ2-3; TRBD2 is a possible D gene (6 bases). The germline gives CDR1 SGHDN, CDR2 FVKESK. Trimming removed 1 base from V and 6 bases from J, with 14 bases in between. The CDR3 contains 15 residues. CDR3 sequence (DNA): TGTGCCAGCAGCCAAGCGGGGGAGTGGGGTGATACGCAGTATTTT. This codes for CASSQAGEWGDTQYF.

The rearrangement uses TRBV6-5 and TRBJ1-1; 9 nucleotides align to TRBD1. V shed 9 bases, J shed 2 bases, and the junction held 16 bases outside the gene matches. Germline CDR1 and CDR2: MNHEY and SVGAGI. The CDR3 sequence is 17 residues long. CDR3 in DNA: TGTGCCAGTGACACTTCGGGACAGGGATCCCTCAACACTGAAGCTTTCTTT. Translating it yields CASDTSGQGSLNTEAFF.

The chain joins TRBV6-2 or TRBV6-3 to TRBJ2-1; the D gene is possibly TRBD2 (6 bases). This CDR3 is built from 14 residues. V was cut by 2 bases and J by 7 bases, with 12 bases left in between. The germline V gene encodes CDR1 MNHEY and CDR2 SVGEGT. The CDR3 nucleotides read TGTGCCAGCAGTTACGTAGGCGGGACGAATGAGCAGTTCTTC. It yields the protein CASSYVGGTNEQFF.

The rearrangement joins TRBV4-2 to TRBJ2-3, with no clear D. V dropped 0 bases and J dropped 8 bases, with 15 bases sitting between them. CDR3 length: 15 residues. In germline, CDR1 is LGHNA, CDR2 YNFKEQ. The CDR3 sequence is CASSQDPVNLGTQYF. The CDR3 DNA is TGTGCCAGCAGCCAAGATCCCGTGAACCTTGGTACGCAGTATTTT.

This clonotype came up many times. CDR3 sequence reads: CASSFLAGGRTDTQYF. CDR3 sequence (DNA): TGTGCCAGCAGCTTCCTAGCGGGGGGCCGCACAGATACGCAGTATTTT. The V gene is TRBV7-9, the J gene TRBJ2-3; 11 nucleotides line up with TRBD2. The trim removed 3 bases at V and 1 base at J, leaving 3 bases unmatched. Germline V CDR1 and CDR2: SEHNR, FQNEAQ (reference sequence). The length of the CDR3 is 16 residues. Variable domain in full (rest from reference TRBV7-9 and TRBJ2-3): DTGVSQNPRHKITKRGQNVTFRCDPISEHNRLYWYRQTLGQGPEFLTYFQNEAQLEKSRLLSDRFSAERPKGSFSTLEIQRTEQGDSAMYLCASSFLAGGRTDTQYFGPGTRLTVL.

The V call is TRBV7-3, the J call TRBJ1-2; maybe TRBD1 (6 bases). The CDR3 is 14 residues long. Deletions cut 6 bases from V and 1 base from J, with 12 bases between. Germline-derived CDR1 and CDR2 are SGHTA and FQGTGA. CDR3 region: CASSSQGLNYGYTF. The CDR3 nucleotides read TGTGCCAGCAGTTCACAGGGACTTAACTATGGCTACACCTTC.

The V call is TRBV13, the J call TRBJ1-1; no firm D call. The CDR3 has 13 amino acids. V dropped 6 bases and J dropped 0 bases, with 8 bases sitting between them. CDR1 and CDR2 from the germline V gene are PRHDT and FYEKMQ (reference sequence). The CDR3 region is CASRTHLNTEAFF. The CDR3 DNA reads as TGTGCCAGCAGGACCCATTTGAACACTGAAGCTTTCTTT.

This sequence joins TRBV7-9 and TRBJ1-2, with TRBD1 as a possible D gene (5 bases). This CDR3 region has 15 residues. Trimming cost V 0 bases and J 6 bases, with 14 bases left between them. Germline V gene data show CDR1 as SEHNR and CDR2 as FQNEAQ (reference sequence). CDR3 residues: CASSLAVLDMDGYTF. CDR3 DNA sequence: TGTGCCAGCAGCTTAGCTGTCTTGGACATGGATGGCTACACCTTC.

This rearrangement joins TRBV5-1 to TRBJ2-1; a weak D match, TRBD1 (6 bases). The germline V gene has CDR1 SGHRS and CDR2 YFSETQ. The CDR3 has 15 residues. Trimming shortened V by 3 bases and J by 2 bases, and 12 bases separated the two germline ends. The CDR3 is CASSSPEGAYNEQFF. The CDR3 DNA reads TGCGCCAGCAGCTCCCCAGAGGGGGCCTACAATGAGCAGTTCTTC.

The CDR3 nucleotides are TGTGCCAGCAGGGGACGGGGAGGCTCCTACAATGAGCAGTTCTTC. Amino acid sequence: CASRGRGGSYNEQFF. The chain employs TRBV7-9 and TRBJ2-1; perhaps TRBD2 as D (6 bases). This CDR3 region has 15 residues. The germline V gene has CDR1 SEHNR and CDR2 FQNEAQ (reference sequence). V was pared by 6 bases and J by 0 bases, with 12 bases between.

The chain recombines TRBV11-2 with TRBJ1-5; 9 nucleotides agree with TRBD1. Germline V gives CDR1 SGHAT, CDR2 FQNNGV. This CDR3 is 15 amino acids long. Losses at the gene ends were 5 bases for V and 4 bases for J; bases not matched to a gene: 6. CDR3 sequence (DNA): TGTGCCAGCAGCCTCGACAGGGGGGGAAATCAGCCCCAGCATTTT. As protein: CASSLDRGGNQPQHF.

The CDR3 coding sequence is TGTGCCAGCAGCTTCGTGGGGGGCACAGATACGCAGTATTTT. It yields the protein CASSFVGGTDTQYF. This chain links TRBV5-4 with TRBJ2-3, with D perhaps assigned TRBD1 or TRBD2 (5 bases each). The CDR3 runs to 14 residues. The germline V gene encodes CDR1 SGHNT and CDR2 YYREEE (reference sequence). V was trimmed by 2 bases and J by 1 base, leaving 8 bases between them.

The chain joins TRBV5-1 to TRBJ2-6; 11 nucleotides agree with TRBD1. With V trimmed by 0 bases and J by 0 bases, 2 bases remained unmatched. Germline CDR1 is SGHRS and CDR2 is YFSETQ. CDR3 length equals 18 residues. The CDR3 DNA sequence: TGCGCCAGCAGCTTGGTTGGACAGGGGGCCTCTGGGGCCAACGTCCTGACTTTC. Its protein product is CASSLVGQGASGANVLTF. Variable domain in full (rest from reference TRBV5-1 and TRBJ2-6): KAGVTQTPRYLIKTRGQQVTLSCSPISGHRSVSWYQQTPGQGLQFLFEYFSETQRNKGNFPGRFSGRQFSNSRSEMNVSTLELGDSALYLCASSLVGQGASGANVLTFGAGSRLTVL.

CDR3 amino acids: CSAKWGGRVGAFF. CDR3 coding DNA: TGCAGTGCTAAGTGGGGCGGCCGAGTCGGAGCTTTCTTT. This chain joins TRBV20-1 and TRBJ1-1, with D maybe TRBD1 (5 bases). Deletions cut 4 bases from V and 10 bases from J, with 19 bases between. The V gene's germline CDR1 is DFQATT and CDR2 SNEGSKA (reference sequence). The CDR3 is 13 residues long.

There are a few counts of this clonotype. The rearrangement uses TRBV4-1 and TRBJ1-6; TRBD1 is a possible D gene (6 bases). V was cut by 8 bases and J by 7 bases, with 15 bases left in between. The length of the CDR3 is 14 residues. Germline CDR1 and CDR2: MGHRA and YSYEKL. Here the CDR3 DNA reads TGCGCCAGCGACCAGGGGATCGGGAATTCACCCCTCCACTTT. Translated: CASDQGIGNSPLHF.

In its sample, this clonotype was seen a few times. In nucleotides, the CDR3 is TGCGCCAGCAGAGCCACAGGGGGCGCGGATCAGCCCCAGCATTTT. This codes for CASRATGGADQPQHF. This rearrangement joins TRBV4-1 to TRBJ1-5; 9 positions match TRBD1. The V segment lost 6 bases and the J segment 5 bases; nucleotides outside the gene matches: 8. This CDR3 has 15 residues. Germline CDR1 is MGHRA and CDR2 is YSYEKL.

This sequence joins TRBV21-1 and TRBJ1-3. TRBV21-1 is designated a pseudogene. This CDR3 is 14 amino acids long. The CDR3 region is CASQTASSGNTIYF. The CDR3, as DNA: TGTGCCAGTCAGACCGCTAGCTCTGGAAACACCATATATTTT.

This clonotype has only a few counts. The chain links TRBV5-6 to TRBJ2-5; 10 nucleotides agree with TRBD2. V dropped 4 bases and J dropped 2; count of bases not matched to a gene: 8. This CDR3 spans 16 amino acids. The germline gives CDR1 SGHDT, CDR2 YYEEEE. CDR3 in DNA: TGTGCCAGCAGCCACGGACTAGCGGAGCCGCAAGAGACCCAGTACTTC. Translation: CASSHGLAEPQETQYF.

This chain connects TRBV10-3 to TRBJ2-5; tentative D call: TRBD2 (6 bases). Per the germline V gene, CDR1 is ENHRY and CDR2 is SYGVKD. This CDR3 contains 13 residues. The V end was cut by 10 bases, the J end by 3 bases, with 15 bases between. CDR3 sequence reads: CATRGAVEETQYF. The CDR3 DNA is TGTGCCACCCGCGGGGCGGTGGAAGAGACCCAGTACTTC.

This chain links TRBV5-1 with TRBJ2-1, with 7 bases aligning to TRBD2. The V gene end was trimmed by 0 bases and the J gene end by 4 bases; junction bases not matched to a gene: 7. The CDR3 spans 16 residues. From germline, CDR1 is SGHRS and CDR2 YFSETQ. The CDR3 reads CASSLGASGLYNEQFF. Here the CDR3 DNA reads TGCGCCAGCAGCTTGGGGGCTAGCGGACTTTACAATGAGCAGTTCTTC.

This clonotype was counted only a few times. This chain uses TRBV29-1 with TRBJ1-1, with 7 bases aligning to TRBD1. Germline CDR1 reads SQVTM; CDR2 reads ANQGSEA. The CDR3 has 12 amino acids. V gave up 2 bases and J gave up 8 bases; unmatched junction bases: 5. The CDR3 is CSVEWDSEEAFF. CDR3 DNA: TGCAGCGTTGAATGGGACAGCGAAGAAGCTTTCTTT.

The V and J genes are TRBV7-9 and TRBJ2-3; no reliable D call. Trimming cost V 6 bases and J 1 base, with 14 bases left between them. CDR3 length equals 15 residues. Per germline, CDR1 SEHNR and CDR2 FQNEAQ (reference sequence). CDR3 protein: CASSRVGPGTDTQYF. In DNA form, the CDR3 reads TGTGCCAGCAGTCGGGTCGGTCCGGGCACAGATACGCAGTATTTT.

This clonotype was observed a few times. The chain is built from TRBV27 and TRBJ2-4, with 7 bases identical to TRBD2. CDR3 length: 14 residues. V lost 8 bases and J lost 6; bases outside the gene matches: 10. In germline, CDR1 is MNHEY, CDR2 SMNVEV (reference sequence). The CDR3 here is CASRISRGRNIQYF. The CDR3 nucleotides are TGTGCCAGCCGGATCTCACGCGGGAGAAACATTCAGTACTTC.